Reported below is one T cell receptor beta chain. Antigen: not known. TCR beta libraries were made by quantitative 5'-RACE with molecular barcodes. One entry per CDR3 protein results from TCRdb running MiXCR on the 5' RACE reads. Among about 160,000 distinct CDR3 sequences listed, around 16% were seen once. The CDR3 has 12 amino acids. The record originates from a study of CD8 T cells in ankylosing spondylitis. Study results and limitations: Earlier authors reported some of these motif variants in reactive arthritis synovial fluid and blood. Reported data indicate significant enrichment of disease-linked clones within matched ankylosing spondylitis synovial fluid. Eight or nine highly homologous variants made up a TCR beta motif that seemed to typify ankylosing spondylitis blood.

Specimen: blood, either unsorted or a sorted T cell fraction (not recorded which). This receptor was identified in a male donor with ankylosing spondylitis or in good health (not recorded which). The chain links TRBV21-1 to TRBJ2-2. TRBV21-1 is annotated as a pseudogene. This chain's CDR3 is CASGQNTGELFF. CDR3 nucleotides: TGTGCCAGCGGGCAGAACACCGGGGAGCTGTTTTTT.